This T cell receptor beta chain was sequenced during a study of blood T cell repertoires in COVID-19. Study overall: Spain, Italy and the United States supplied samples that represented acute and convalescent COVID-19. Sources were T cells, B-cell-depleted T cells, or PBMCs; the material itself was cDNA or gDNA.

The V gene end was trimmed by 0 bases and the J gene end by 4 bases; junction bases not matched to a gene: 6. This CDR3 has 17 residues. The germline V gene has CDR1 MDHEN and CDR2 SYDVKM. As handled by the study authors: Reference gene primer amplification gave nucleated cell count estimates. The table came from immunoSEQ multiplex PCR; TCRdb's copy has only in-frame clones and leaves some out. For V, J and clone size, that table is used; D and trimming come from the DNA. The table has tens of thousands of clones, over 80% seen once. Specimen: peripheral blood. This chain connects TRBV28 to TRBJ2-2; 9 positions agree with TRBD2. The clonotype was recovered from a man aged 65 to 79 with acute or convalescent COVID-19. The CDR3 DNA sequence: TGTGCCAGCAGTTTATGGGCTAGCGGGGCGGTCACCGGGGAGCTGTTTTTT. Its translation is CASSLWASGAVTGELFF.